This T cell receptor (beta chain) was identified in a study of T cell responses to AZD1222 COVID-19 vaccine. At the level of the study: Researchers grouped second doses given at about 4 or about 12 weeks into one pool. Study-level points and caveats: CD4 TCRs covered the whole spike, strongest at regions 160-218 and 743-854. Donor demographics were predominantly white British with a female majority; clonal diversity may be underestimated.

The method was immunoSEQ multiplex PCR; TCRdb's version includes in-frame clones alone and lacks a portion of them. This repertoire shows roughly 120,000 clones, around 90% found once; its top ten account for 0.95% to 1.5%. As to this clone: What it binds is unknown.

V shed 4 bases and J shed 6 bases, with 16 bases lying between them. The germline V gene has CDR1 SGDLS and CDR2 YYNGEE. CDR3 length: 15 amino acids. The material sequenced was peripheral blood, taken on day 0 of AZD1222 vaccination. The clonotype was recovered from an adult in good health. This chain joins TRBV9 and TRBJ1-4; the D is unclear. The CDR3 DNA reads TGTGCCAGCAGCCTAGGGAAGGCAGTTTATGAAAAACTGTTTTTT. It translates to CASSLGKAVYEKLFF. Combining the CDR3 with reference TRBV9 and TRBJ1-4 gives the whole variable domain DSGVTQTPKHLITATGQRVTLRCSPRSGDLSVYWYQQSLDQGLQFLIQYYNGEERAKGNILERFSAQQFPDLHSELNLSSLELGDSALYFCASSLGKAVYEKLFFGSGTQLSVL.